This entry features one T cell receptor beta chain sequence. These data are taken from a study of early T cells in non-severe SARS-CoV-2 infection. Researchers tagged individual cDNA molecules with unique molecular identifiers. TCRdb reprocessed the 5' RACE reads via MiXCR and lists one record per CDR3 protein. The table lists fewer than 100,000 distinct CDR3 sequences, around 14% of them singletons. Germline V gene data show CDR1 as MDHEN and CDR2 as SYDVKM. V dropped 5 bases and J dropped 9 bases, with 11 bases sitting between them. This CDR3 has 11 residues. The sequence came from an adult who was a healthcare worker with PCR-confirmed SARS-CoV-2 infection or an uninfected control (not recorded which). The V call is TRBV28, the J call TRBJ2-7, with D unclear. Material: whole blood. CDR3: CASSPPGRQYF. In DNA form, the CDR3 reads TGTGCCAGCAGTCCCCCGGGCAGGCAGTACTTC.